This T cell receptor (beta chain) is from a study of identical twins. General study points: Low generation-probability sequences were in excess among twin-shared out-of-frame alpha sequences. The more abundant beta clonotypes in cord blood had fewer insertions, and memory repertoires did not show this.

CDR3 length: 13 amino acids. V lost 3 bases and J 7 bases, leaving 11 bases between the germline ends. CDR1 and CDR2 (germline): SGHAT, FQNNGV. Each cDNA held unique molecular identifiers, and template switching gave it a universal primer site. From the 5' RACE reads, TCRdb called clonotypes with MiXCR, one entry per CDR3 protein. The data show a few hundred thousand distinct CDR3 sequences, 9% to 10% seen once. This clonotype was seen only a few times. Its target is unknown. This sample was also put to use in a study of yellow fever vaccine responses in identical twins.

The rearrangement links TRBV11-2 to TRBJ2-3; TRBD1 or TRBD2 may be the D gene (6 bases each). The source is a woman between 18 and 29 years old in good health. Sequenced input: PBMCs. The CDR3: CASSFSGAYTQYF. CDR3 nucleotides: TGTGCCAGCAGCTTTTCGGGGGCTTATACGCAGTATTTT.